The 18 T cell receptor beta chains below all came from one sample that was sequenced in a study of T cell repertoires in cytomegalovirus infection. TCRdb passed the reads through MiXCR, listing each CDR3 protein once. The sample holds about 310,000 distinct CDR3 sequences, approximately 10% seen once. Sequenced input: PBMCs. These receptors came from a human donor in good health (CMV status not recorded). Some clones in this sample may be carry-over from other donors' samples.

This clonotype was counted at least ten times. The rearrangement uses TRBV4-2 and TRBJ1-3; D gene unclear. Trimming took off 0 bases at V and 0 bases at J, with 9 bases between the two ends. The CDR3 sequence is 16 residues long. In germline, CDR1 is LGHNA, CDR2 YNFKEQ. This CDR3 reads CASSQERADSGNTIYF. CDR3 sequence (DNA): TGTGCCAGCAGCCAAGAAAGGGCAGACTCTGGAAACACCATATATTTT.

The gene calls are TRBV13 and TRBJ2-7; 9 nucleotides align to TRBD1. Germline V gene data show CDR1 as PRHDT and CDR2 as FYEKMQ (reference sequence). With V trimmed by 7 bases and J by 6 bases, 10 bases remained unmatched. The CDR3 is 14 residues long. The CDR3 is CASTWGTGISEQYV. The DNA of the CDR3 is TGTGCCAGCACATGGGGGACAGGGATATCCGAGCAGTACGTC.

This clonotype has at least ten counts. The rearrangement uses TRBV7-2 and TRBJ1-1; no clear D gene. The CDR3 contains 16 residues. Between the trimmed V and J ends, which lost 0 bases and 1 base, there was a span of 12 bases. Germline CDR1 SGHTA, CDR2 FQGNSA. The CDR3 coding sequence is TGTGCCAGCAGCTTAGCTACCTGGTATCAGAACACTGAAGCTTTCTTT. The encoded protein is CASSLATWYQNTEAFF.

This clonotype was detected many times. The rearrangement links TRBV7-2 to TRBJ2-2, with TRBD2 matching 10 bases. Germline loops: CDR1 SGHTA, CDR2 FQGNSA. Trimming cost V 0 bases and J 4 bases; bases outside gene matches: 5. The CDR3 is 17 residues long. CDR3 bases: TGTGCCAGCAGCTTAGCCAGCGGGGGGGCCGGCACCGGGGAGCTGTTTTTT. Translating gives CASSLASGGAGTGELFF.

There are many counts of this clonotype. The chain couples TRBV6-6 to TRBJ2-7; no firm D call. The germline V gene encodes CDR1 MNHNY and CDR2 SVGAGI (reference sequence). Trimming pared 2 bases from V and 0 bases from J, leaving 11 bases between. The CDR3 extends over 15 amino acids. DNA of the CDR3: TGTGCCAGCAGTTACGGGGATAGAAGCTCCTACGAGCAGTACTTC. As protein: CASSYGDRSSYEQYF.

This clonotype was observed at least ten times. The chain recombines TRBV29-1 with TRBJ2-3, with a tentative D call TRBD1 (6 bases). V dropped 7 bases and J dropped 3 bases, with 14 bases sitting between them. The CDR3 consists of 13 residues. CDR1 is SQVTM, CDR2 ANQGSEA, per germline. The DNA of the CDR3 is TGCAGCGGAACAGGGATTTTAACAGATACGCAGTATTTT. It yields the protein CSGTGILTDTQYF.

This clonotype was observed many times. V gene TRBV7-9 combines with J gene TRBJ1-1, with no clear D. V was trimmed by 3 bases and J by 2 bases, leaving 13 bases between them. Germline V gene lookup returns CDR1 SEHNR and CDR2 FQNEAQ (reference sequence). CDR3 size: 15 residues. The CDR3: CASSFPGGGNTEAFF. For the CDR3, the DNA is TGTGCCAGCAGCTTCCCCGGAGGCGGTAACACTGAAGCTTTCTTT.

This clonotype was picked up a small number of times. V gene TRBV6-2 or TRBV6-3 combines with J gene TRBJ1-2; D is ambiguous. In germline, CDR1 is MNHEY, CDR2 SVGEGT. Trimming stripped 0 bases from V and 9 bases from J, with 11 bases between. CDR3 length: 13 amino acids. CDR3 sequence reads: CASSYSRSQSYTF. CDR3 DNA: TGTGCCAGCAGTTACTCGAGATCCCAGAGCTACACCTTC.

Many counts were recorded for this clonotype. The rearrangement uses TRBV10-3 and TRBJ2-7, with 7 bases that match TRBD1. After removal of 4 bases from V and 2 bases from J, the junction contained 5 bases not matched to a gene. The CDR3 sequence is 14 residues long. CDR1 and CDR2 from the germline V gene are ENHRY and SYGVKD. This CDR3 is CAISATTGTYEQYF. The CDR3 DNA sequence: TGTGCCATCAGTGCGACGACAGGGACCTACGAGCAGTACTTC.

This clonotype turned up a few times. The chain's CDR3 is CASRDRAQGTYNEQFF. The CDR3 region has the DNA TGTGCCAGCAGGGATAGAGCCCAAGGGACCTACAATGAGCAGTTCTTC. The genes are TRBV6-2 or TRBV6-3 and TRBJ2-1; D is unresolved. The CDR3 runs 16 residues. Germline CDR1 reads MNHEY; CDR2 reads SVGEGT. The V end was cut by 6 bases, the J end by 2 bases, with 17 bases between.

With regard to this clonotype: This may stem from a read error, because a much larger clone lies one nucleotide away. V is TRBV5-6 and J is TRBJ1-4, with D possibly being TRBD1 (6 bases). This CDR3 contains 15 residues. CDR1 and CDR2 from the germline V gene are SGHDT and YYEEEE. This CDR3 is CASSSFRGLPEKLLF. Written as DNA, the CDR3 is TGTGCCAGCAGCAGTTTCAGGGGCCTCCCTGAAAAACTGTTATTT. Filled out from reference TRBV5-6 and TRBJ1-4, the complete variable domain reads DAGVTQSPTHLIKTRGQQVTLRCSPKSGHDTVSWYQQALGQGPQFIFQYYEEEERQRGNFPDRFSGHQFPNYSSELNVNALLLGDSALYLCASSSFRGLPEKLLFGSGTQLSVL.

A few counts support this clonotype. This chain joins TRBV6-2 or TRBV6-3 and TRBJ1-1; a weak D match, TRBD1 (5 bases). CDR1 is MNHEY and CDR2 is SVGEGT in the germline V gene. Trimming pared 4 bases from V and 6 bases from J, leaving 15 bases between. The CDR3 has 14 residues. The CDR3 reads CASSLGLRGSEAFF. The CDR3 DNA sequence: TGTGCCAGCAGTTTGGGACTCCGAGGGTCTGAAGCTTTCTTT.

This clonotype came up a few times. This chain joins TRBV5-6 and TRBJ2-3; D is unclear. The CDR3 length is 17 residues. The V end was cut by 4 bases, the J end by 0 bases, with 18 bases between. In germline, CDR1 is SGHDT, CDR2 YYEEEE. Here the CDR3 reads CASSQSLGVDSTDTQYF. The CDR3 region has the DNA TGTGCCAGCAGCCAGAGCTTGGGCGTCGATAGCACAGATACGCAGTATTTT.

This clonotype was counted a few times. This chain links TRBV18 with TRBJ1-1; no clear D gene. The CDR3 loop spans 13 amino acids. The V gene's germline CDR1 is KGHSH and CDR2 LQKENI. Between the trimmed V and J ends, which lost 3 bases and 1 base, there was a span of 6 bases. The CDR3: CASSPQWNTEAFF. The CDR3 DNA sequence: TGTGCCAGCTCACCCCAGTGGAACACTGAAGCTTTCTTT.

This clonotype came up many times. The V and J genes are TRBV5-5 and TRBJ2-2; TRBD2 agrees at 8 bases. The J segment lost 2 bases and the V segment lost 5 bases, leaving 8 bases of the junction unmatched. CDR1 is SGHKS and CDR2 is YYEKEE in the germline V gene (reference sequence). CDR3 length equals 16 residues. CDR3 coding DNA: TGTGCCAGCAGTTCCAGCGGGGGCCTTAACACCGGGGAGCTGTTTTTT. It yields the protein CASSSSGGLNTGELFF.

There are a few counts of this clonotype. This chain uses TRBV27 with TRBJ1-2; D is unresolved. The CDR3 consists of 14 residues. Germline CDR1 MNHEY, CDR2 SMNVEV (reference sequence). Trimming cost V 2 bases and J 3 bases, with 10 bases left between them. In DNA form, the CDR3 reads TGTGCCAGCAGTTTAGTTTCGTCGCACTATGGCTACACCTTC. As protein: CASSLVSSHYGYTF.

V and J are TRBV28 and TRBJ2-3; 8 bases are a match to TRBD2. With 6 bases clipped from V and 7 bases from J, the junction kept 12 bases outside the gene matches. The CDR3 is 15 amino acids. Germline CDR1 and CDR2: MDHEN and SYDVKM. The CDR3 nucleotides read TGTGCCAGCAGCGTCGGACTAGCCTCAATTTATACGCAGTATTTT. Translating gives CASSVGLASIYTQYF.

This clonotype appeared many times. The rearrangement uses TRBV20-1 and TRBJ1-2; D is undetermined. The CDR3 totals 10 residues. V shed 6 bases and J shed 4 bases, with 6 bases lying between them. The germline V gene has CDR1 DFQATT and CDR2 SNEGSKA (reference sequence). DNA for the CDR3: TGCAGTGCGCAGAGCTATGGCTACACCTTC. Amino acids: CSAQSYGYTF.